Listed below are T cell receptor beta chains from one sample, sequenced in a study of blood T cell repertoires in COVID-19. TCRdb keeps only in-frame clones here, not all; method: immunoSEQ multiplex PCR. The sample has around 300,000 clones; 85% are singletons. The sequenced sample consisted of PBMCs or T cells enriched from blood (not recorded which). These receptors were obtained from a woman in her forties or fifties who had recovered from COVID-19. CDR3s leave out the opening cysteine and the closing phenylalanine or tryptophan.

v_gene	j_gene	CDR3aa
TRBV25-1	TRBJ1-3	ASSESGRGSGNTIY
TRBV18	TRBJ2-5	ASSPPTAGGVGTQY
TRBV6-2/TRBV6-3	TRBJ2-1	ASSYPVYEQF
TRBV28	TRBJ1-1	ASSLEVRGTEAF
TRBV7-9	TRBJ1-1	ASSLEGRTEAF
TRBV28	TRBJ1-4	ASSLYWAGEEKLF
TRBV6-5	TRBJ1-4	ASSYGQGAYREKLF
TRBV5-1	TRBJ2-1	ASSLDRLAGGNEQF
TRBV5-1	TRBJ2-5	ASSLAGLAGAETQY
TRBV7-9	TRBJ1-1	ASSSGQPNTEAF
TRBV21-1	TRBJ1-2	ASTSAGGANYGYT
TRBV10-1	TRBJ2-3	ASSDRTGPDTQY
TRBV19	TRBJ1-5	ASHRGGQPQH
TRBV19	TRBJ1-2	ASTINFGQTYGYT
TRBV6-5	TRBJ2-7	ASSLGREYHEQY